The 18 T cell receptor beta chains listed next were all sequenced from one sample in a study of T cell responses to AZD1222 COVID-19 vaccine. Here immunoSEQ multiplex PCR was the method, and the copy in TCRdb shows in-frame clones only, minus some. The repertoire has more than 100,000 clones, around 94% of them found once; the top ten carry over 1.5%. The material was peripheral blood, obtained on day 0 of AZD1222 vaccination. The source is an adult in good health.

The gene calls are TRBV30 and TRBJ1-1; D is perhaps TRBD1 (5 bases). Germline V lookup: CDR1 GTSNPN, CDR2 SVGIG (reference sequence). Trimming stripped 5 bases from V and 0 bases from J, with 22 bases between. CDR3 length: 17 residues. Written as DNA, the CDR3 is TGTGCCTGGGTGACGGGGCGAACCTTCTTCATGAACACTGAAGCTTTCTTT. Translated: CAWVTGRTFFMNTEAFF.

The chain carries TRBV10-3 and TRBJ1-5, with 9 nucleotides matching TRBD1. Germline values: CDR1 ENHRY, CDR2 SYGVKD. CDR3 length: 13 amino acids. J gave up 3 bases and V 10 bases, and 4 bases lay outside the gene matches. The chain's CDR3 is CATRDRDNQPQHF. CDR3 DNA sequence: TGTGCCACGAGGGACAGGGACAATCAGCCCCAGCATTTT.

This clone was seen only once. The CDR3 sequence: CASSHAGTGGNQPQHF. The CDR3 bases are TGTGCCAGCAGTCACGCCGGGACAGGGGGCAATCAGCCCCAGCATTTT. V is TRBV27 and J is TRBJ1-5, with 10 bases matching TRBD1. This CDR3 region has 16 residues. V shed 5 bases, J shed 2 bases, and the junction held 6 bases outside the gene matches. In germline, CDR1 is MNHEY, CDR2 SMNVEV (reference sequence).

J is TRBJ1-5 and V is TRBV5-1; TRBD1 aligns across 7 bases. The V segment lost 0 bases and the J segment 7 bases; nucleotides outside the gene matches: 4. This CDR3 comprises 14 residues. Germline CDR1 reads SGHRS; CDR2 reads YFSETQ. CDR3: CASSLGKGAQPQHF. DNA for the CDR3: TGCGCCAGCAGCTTGGGTAAGGGGGCCCAGCCCCAGCATTTT.

This clone was counted once. The chain uses TRBV11-1 and TRBJ2-3; the match to TRBD2 covers 7 bases. The CDR3 is 15 residues long. Germline V gives CDR1 SGHAT, CDR2 FQDESV (reference sequence). V shed 3 bases, J shed 2 bases, and the junction held 5 bases outside the gene matches. CDR3 residues: CASSFRLAITDTQYF. The CDR3 DNA follows: TGTGCCAGCAGCTTTCGACTAGCCATCACAGATACGCAGTATTTT.

This chain connects TRBV29-1 to TRBJ1-1, with TRBD1 as a possible D gene (5 bases). CDR1 is SQVTM, CDR2 ANQGSEA, per germline. The V end was cut by 6 bases, the J end by 1 base, with 9 bases between. The CDR3 loop spans 12 amino acids. The CDR3 sequence is CSVGTSNTEAFF. As DNA, the CDR3 is TGCAGCGTGGGGACCTCGAACACTGAAGCTTTCTTT.

This sequence joins TRBV24-1 and TRBJ1-5; tentative D call: TRBD1 (5 bases). CDR1 and CDR2 (germline): KGHDR, SFDVKD. Trimming took 4 bases from V and 4 from J, leaving 7 bases between them. The CDR3 consists of 13 residues. The CDR3 here is CATSDHRNQPQHF. The CDR3 DNA reads TGTGCCACCAGTGACCACAGGAATCAGCCCCAGCATTTT.

This chain connects TRBV25-1 to TRBJ2-7; 8 nucleotides agree with TRBD1. The V gene's germline CDR1 is MGHDK and CDR2 SYGVNS. J lost 6 bases, V lost 4 bases, and 11 bases had no gene match. The CDR3 runs to 15 residues. The chain's CDR3 is CASSAMDRALGEQYF. The CDR3 coding sequence is TGTGCCAGCAGTGCCATGGACAGGGCGTTGGGCGAGCAGTACTTC.

The chain joins TRBV3-1 (or the pseudogene TRBV3-2) to TRBJ2-1; 8 bases fit TRBD2. Germline V gene sequence: CDR1 LGHDT, CDR2 YNNKEL (reference sequence). V shed 5 bases, J shed 9 bases, and the junction held 15 bases outside the gene matches. The CDR3 runs to 16 residues. This CDR3 reads CASSSPGGRAVGEQFF. The CDR3 nucleotides read TGTGCCAGCAGCTCCCCGGGGGGGCGGGCGGTAGGTGAGCAGTTCTTC.

This chain joins TRBV12-3 or TRBV12-4 and TRBJ1-1; D is ambiguous. CDR3 length: 13 residues. V shed 8 bases and J shed 5 bases, with 15 bases lying between them. CDR3 residues: CASAARGGTEAFF. CDR3 bases: TGTGCCAGCGCCGCCCGGGGAGGGACTGAAGCTTTCTTT.

The J gene is TRBJ1-2, the V gene TRBV5-4; 10 bases map to TRBD1. With 0 bases clipped from V and 5 bases from J, the junction kept 7 bases outside the gene matches. Germline V lookup: CDR1 SGHNT, CDR2 YYREEE (reference sequence). The CDR3 has 16 residues. The CDR3 sequence is CASSLGATGGTYGYTF. For the CDR3, the DNA is TGTGCCAGCAGCTTGGGGGCGACAGGGGGCACTTATGGCTACACCTTC. The variable domain in full, completed from reference TRBV5-4 and TRBJ1-2, reads ETGVTQSPTHLIKTRGQQVTLRCSSQSGHNTVSWYQQALGQGPQFIFQYYREEENGRGNFPPRFSGLQFPNYSSELNVNALELDDSALYLCASSLGATGGTYGYTFGSGTRLTVV.

The genes are TRBV30 and TRBJ2-7, with D maybe TRBD2 (6 bases). This CDR3 contains 13 residues. Germline CDR1 and CDR2: GTSNPN and SVGIG (reference sequence). Between the trimmed V and J ends, which lost 2 bases and 5 bases, there was a span of 13 bases. CDR3 region: CAWSIMGGNEQYF. The CDR3 nucleotides are TGTGCCTGGAGTATAATGGGGGGAAACGAGCAGTACTTC.

CDR3 loop: CASSKRQAYNEKLFF. CDR3 sequence (DNA): TGTGCCAGTAGTAAACGACAGGCCTATAATGAAAAACTGTTTTTT. The chain employs TRBV19 and TRBJ1-4, with D possibly matching TRBD1 (6 bases). V was cut by 4 bases and J by 4 bases, with 13 bases left in between. CDR1 is LNHDA and CDR2 is SQIVND in the germline V gene (reference sequence). The CDR3 is made up of 15 amino acids.

Only one count was recorded for this clone. This CDR3 is CATSDPGLPEQFF. The DNA for the CDR3 is TGTGCCACCAGTGATCCCGGACTTCCTGAGCAGTTCTTC. V and J are TRBV24-1 and TRBJ2-1, with a weak D call TRBD2 (5 bases). The V end lost 3 bases, the J end lost 9 bases, and 11 bases lay between the germline ends. CDR3 length equals 13 residues. Germline V gene sequence: CDR1 KGHDR, CDR2 SFDVKD.

The V gene is TRBV25-1, the J gene TRBJ1-2; tentatively, D is TRBD1 (5 bases). The germline V gene encodes CDR1 MGHDK and CDR2 SYGVNS. The CDR3 has 15 amino acids. Trimming removed 2 bases from V and 8 bases from J, with 18 bases in between. The CDR3 loop is CASSEAPGGVEGYTF. In DNA form, the CDR3 reads TGTGCCAGCAGTGAAGCCCCGGGAGGGGTCGAGGGCTACACCTTC.

This clone was counted between two and nine times. The gene calls are TRBV19 and TRBJ1-5; the D gene is possibly TRBD1 (6 bases). The CDR3 runs 18 residues. Trimming cost V 5 bases and J 0 bases, with 20 bases left between them. In germline, CDR1 is LNHDA, CDR2 SQIVND (reference sequence). The DNA for the CDR3 is TGTGCCAGTAGTTCTCGGTCGGGGGGCGGGGGTAGCAATCAGCCCCAGCATTTT. Translating it yields CASSSRSGGGGSNQPQHF.

The chain carries TRBV30 and TRBJ2-1; 8 positions agree with TRBD1. The germline V gene encodes CDR1 GTSNPN and CDR2 SVGIG (reference sequence). The CDR3 contains 15 residues. V was pared by 0 bases and J by 6 bases, with 7 bases of the junction left unmatched. The CDR3: CAWSVAGTGPNEQFF. DNA for the CDR3: TGTGCCTGGAGTGTTGCGGGGACAGGCCCCAATGAGCAGTTCTTC.

The chain couples TRBV9 to TRBJ1-1; no clear D. This CDR3 region has 12 residues. Germline CDR1 and CDR2: SGDLS and YYNGEE. The V end lost 3 bases, the J end lost 7 bases, and 10 bases lay between the germline ends. The CDR3 DNA reads as TGTGCCAGCAGCGGAGACACTGGTGAAGCTTTCTTT. The encoded protein is CASSGDTGEAFF.